This T cell receptor (beta chain) came from a study of blood T cell repertoires in COVID-19. Overall study context: The samples span acute and convalescent COVID-19 from the United States, Italy and Spain.

Study processing details: Estimated nucleated cell counts came from reference gene primer amplification. The table came from immunoSEQ multiplex PCR; TCRdb's copy has only in-frame clones and leaves some out. The D gene and trimming were derived from the DNA, and the V and J assignments and clone size from that table. The sample records 150,000 to 200,000 clones, 84% being singletons. Looked up from germline, CDR1 is SGHVS and CDR2 is FQNEAQ. CDR3 length: 15 residues. The V gene lost 1 base and the J gene lost 1 base, with 11 bases spanning the gap. Enrollment of patients from Seattle took place during active infection, with longitudinal follow-up.

The TCR comes from an older woman with COVID-19, enrolled during active disease. Sequenced: peripheral blood. The chain links TRBV7-8 to TRBJ2-7; TRBD1 is a possible D gene (6 bases). CDR3 nucleotide sequence: TGTGCCAGCAGCTTAGATTTGGGGGCGTCCTACGAGCAGTACTTC. As protein: CASSLDLGASYEQYF.